This T cell receptor beta chain was identified during a study of shared clonotypes between healthy human individuals. From germline, CDR1 is KGHSH and CDR2 LQKENI. V was clipped by 1 base and J by 2 bases, with 9 bases between them. CDR3 length: 15 amino acids. Study-wide points: Among donors, clonotype sharing was expected to be affected by sequencing depth.

The repertoire was sequenced with immunoSEQ multiplex PCR; TCRdb's copy has only in-frame clones and lacks some. The sample shows some 1.5 million clones, around 95% of them seen only once. Comments on this clone: Its antigen is not identified.

Sequencing input: naive CD4+ T cells sorted from blood. Stated subset: CD45RA+ positively selected. The TCR originated in a man aged 25-45 years in good health. J is TRBJ2-1 and V is TRBV18, with a possible D match to TRBD2 (5 bases). CDR3 DNA: TGTGCCAGCTCACCACAGAGCGGAACCTACAATGAGCAGTTCTTC. It yields the protein CASSPQSGTYNEQFF.